These 14 T cell receptor beta chains share one sample of origin, sequenced in a study of blood T cell repertoires in COVID-19. TCRdb's copy holds only in-frame clones and misses some; the assay was immunoSEQ multiplex PCR. The profile shows 87,000 or so clones, roughly 80% of them singletons. The sequenced sample was peripheral blood. All receptors come from a woman of 80 years or more with active or convalescent COVID-19.

This CDR3 is CASSPTSGNYNEQFF. DNA for the CDR3: TGTGCCAGCAGCCCAACTAGCGGGAACTACAATGAGCAGTTCTTC. This chain connects TRBV7-3 to TRBJ2-1, with 10 bases identical to TRBD2. Germline CDR1 reads SGHTA; CDR2 reads FQGTGA. The CDR3 runs 15 residues. V shed 5 bases, J shed 3 bases, and the junction held 4 bases outside the gene matches. Full variable domain (rest looked up from reference TRBV7-3 and TRBJ2-1): GAGVSQTPSNKVTEKGKYVELRCDPISGHTALYWYRQSLGQGPEFLIYFQGTGAADDSGLPNDRFFAVRPEGSVSTLKIQRTERGDSAVYLCASSPTSGNYNEQFFGPGTRLTVL.

The chain has TRBV4-3 and TRBJ2-3, with 14 bases that match TRBD2. The CDR3 covers 17 residues. After removal of 1 base from V and 5 bases from J, the junction contained 5 bases not matched to a gene. Germline CDR1 reads LGHNA; CDR2 reads YSLEER. CDR3 nucleotides: TGCGCCAGCAGCCAAGGACGACTAGCGGGGGGGAAAGATACGCAGTATTTT. Translation: CASSQGRLAGGKDTQYF.

This clone was detected only a few times. The chain has TRBV28 and TRBJ2-5; 10 positions match TRBD1. Germline values: CDR1 MDHEN, CDR2 SYDVKM. The CDR3 covers 17 residues. Losses at the gene ends were 6 bases for V and 5 bases for J; bases not matched to a gene: 15. CDR3 coding DNA: TGTGCCAGCAGCTCACAAGTCGGACAGGGGGGATTGGAGACCCAGTACTTC. Translation: CASSSQVGQGGLETQYF.

The chain employs TRBV19 and TRBJ1-6; D is perhaps TRBD1 (6 bases). Per germline, CDR1 LNHDA and CDR2 SQIVND (reference sequence). The CDR3 is 15 residues long. Trimming took 8 bases from V and 3 from J, leaving 14 bases between them. This CDR3 is CASAPGHRYNSPLHF. CDR3 nucleotides: TGTGCCAGTGCCCCGGGACACCGCTATAATTCACCCCTCCACTTT.

The chain joins TRBV12-3 or TRBV12-4 to TRBJ1-2; D may be TRBD1 (5 bases). CDR3 size: 13 residues. The V end lost 1 base, the J end lost 5 bases, and 8 bases lay between the germline ends. In DNA, the CDR3 is TGTGCCAGCAGTTTAGTTGACAGTTATGGCTACACCTTC. Its translation: CASSLVDSYGYTF.

CDR3 amino acids: CASSFSNRVAQPQHF. The CDR3 DNA reads as TGTGCCAGCAGCTTTTCGAACAGGGTTGCCCAGCCCCAGCATTTT. J is TRBJ1-5 and V is TRBV5-8; D might be TRBD1 (6 bases). Germline V lookup: CDR1 SGHTS, CDR2 YDEGEE. The CDR3 extends over 15 amino acids. V was pared by 2 bases and J by 7 bases, with 16 bases between.

The rearrangement joins TRBV6-6 to TRBJ2-7, with D perhaps TRBD2 (5 bases). Per germline, CDR1 MNHNY and CDR2 SVGAGI (reference sequence). V lost 7 bases and J 2 bases, leaving 15 bases between the germline ends. The CDR3 loop spans 14 amino acids. The CDR3 coding sequence is TGTGCCAGCACCCGGGGAAGTTCTACCTACGAGCAGTACTTC. Translated: CASTRGSSTYEQYF.

This clone has a single count. The chain recombines TRBV28 with TRBJ2-5; 7 positions match TRBD1. Trimming cost V 10 bases and J 2 bases; bases outside gene matches: 1. CDR3 length: 11 amino acids. From germline, CDR1 is MDHEN and CDR2 SYDVKM. DNA of the CDR3: TGTGCCACGGACAGGCAAGAGACCCAGTACTTC. It yields the protein CATDRQETQYF.

This clone was observed a single time. Additional DNA sequences in this sample encode the identical CDR3. The chain carries TRBV2 and TRBJ2-3; 9 bases map to TRBD2. Looked up from germline, CDR1 is SNHLY and CDR2 is FYNNEI. J lost 3 bases, V lost 5 bases, and 12 bases had no gene match. This CDR3 region has 17 residues. The CDR3 coding sequence is TGTGCCAGCAGTTTACTAAGCGGGGGGCTGAAAACAGATACGCAGTATTTT. Translating it yields CASSLLSGGLKTDTQYF.

This clone was observed a single time. The chain employs TRBV7-8 and TRBJ2-1; D not resolved. The CDR3 consists of 16 residues. Trimming shortened V by 1 base and J by 4 bases, and 14 bases separated the two germline ends. Germline values: CDR1 SGHVS, CDR2 FQNEAQ. The CDR3 sequence is CASSLGHRGKYNEQFF. The CDR3 DNA reads TGTGCCAGCAGCTTAGGTCATCGTGGCAAATACAATGAGCAGTTCTTC.

This sequence joins TRBV6-2 or TRBV6-3 and TRBJ2-3; a possible D gene is TRBD2 (5 bases). Trimming cost V 2 bases and J 2 bases, with 11 bases left between them. The V gene's germline CDR1 is MNHEY and CDR2 SVGEGT. The CDR3 consists of 15 residues. The DNA for the CDR3 is TGTGCCAGCAGTTACGGAGCGGAGGACACAGATACGCAGTATTTT. Residues: CASSYGAEDTDTQYF.

The chain employs TRBV5-4 and TRBJ2-5, with TRBD2 matching over 7 bases. V was clipped by 3 bases and J by 0 bases; unmatched bases: 2. Germline V gene lookup returns CDR1 SGHNT and CDR2 YYREEE (reference sequence). There are 14 residues in the CDR3. CDR3 bases: TGTGCCAGCAGCTCTCTAGCGGACCAAGAGACCCAGTACTTC. This codes for CASSSLADQETQYF.

In this sample, this clone turned up once. This sequence joins TRBV14 and TRBJ1-3; D is perhaps TRBD1 (6 bases). The CDR3 contains 14 residues. Germline V CDR1 and CDR2: SGHDN, FVKESK. The V end was cut by 4 bases, the J end by 3 bases, with 10 bases between. The CDR3 DNA is TGTGCCAGCAGCCCCAGGGGTGGTGGAAACACCATATATTTT. It codes for CASSPRGGGNTIYF.

J is TRBJ1-3 and V is TRBV28, with D perhaps matching TRBD1 (6 bases). Trimming removed 3 bases at V and 4 bases at J, with 13 bases between. This CDR3 is built from 15 residues. The germline gives CDR1 MDHEN, CDR2 SYDVKM. CDR3 region: CASSLGTSGGNTIYF. The CDR3 DNA reads TGTGCCAGCAGTTTGGGGACATCGGGAGGAAACACCATATATTTT.